This TCR beta chain was retrieved from a study of identical twins. Points from the study as a whole: Fewer insertions marked abundant cord blood beta clonotypes; young adult naive trended weakly, memory not at all. In drawing conclusions, the study used cross-sectional statistical analysis and did not follow the same donors.

V shed 6 bases, J shed 5 bases, and the junction held 12 bases outside the gene matches. Germline V lookup: CDR1 MDHEN, CDR2 SYDVKM. The CDR3 has 17 amino acids. This clonotype appeared a few times. Its matching antigen is unknown. A universal primer site was added by template switching, and unique molecular identifiers were carried by the cDNA. TCRdb analysed the 5' RACE reads with MiXCR anew, one entry per CDR3 protein. The sample lists about 570,000 distinct CDR3 sequences; 9.5% to 10% were seen once. This sample also belongs to another study, concerning yellow fever vaccine responses in identical twins. From that study: Reportedly, twins showed a vaccine T cell response that looked partly convergent and partly personalized.

Specimen: PBMCs. The sequence derives from a woman aged 18 to 35 in good health. The J gene is TRBJ2-3, the V gene TRBV28; TRBD2 aligns across 12 bases. The CDR3 nucleotides are TGTGCCAGCAGATCCCCCGGGCTAGCGGGGGGGGTAGATACGCAGTATTTT. Translating gives CASRSPGLAGGVDTQYF.